Each of the 9 T cell receptor beta chains below was sequenced from the same sample in a study of T cells in Graves' hyperthyroidism and ophthalmopathy. TCR beta CDR3 regions were amplified from RNA. The TCR CDR3 was amplified in a first-round RT-PCR using the HTBI primer set. TCRdb passed the multiplex PCR reads through MiXCR, listing each CDR3 protein once. The sample lists roughly 600,000 distinct CDR3 sequences; more than 14% were seen once. Sequencing was performed on blood. The origin of the receptors is a woman in her forties or fifties with Graves' ophthalmopathy.

The chain combines TRBV20-1 with TRBJ2-5; 9 bases match TRBD2. The CDR3 is 15 amino acids. Germline assignment: CDR1 DFQATT and CDR2 SNEGSKA (reference sequence). After removal of 5 bases from V and 7 bases from J, the junction contained 14 bases not matched to a gene. The CDR3 DNA follows: TGCAGTGCTCCCCCCAAGGCGGGAGGGGCTGGGACCCAGTACTTC. It encodes CSAPPKAGGAGTQYF.

This chain joins TRBV5-1 and TRBJ2-1; D assignment may be TRBD1 or TRBD2 (6 bases each). V was clipped by 4 bases and J by 3 bases, with 17 bases between them. Germline assignment: CDR1 SGHRS and CDR2 YFSETQ. The CDR3 covers 16 residues. In DNA form, the CDR3 reads TGCGCCAGCAGCGGCGGGACAATTAACAGCTACAATGAGCAGTTCTTC. Encoded protein: CASSGGTINSYNEQFF.

This clonotype was seen repeatedly, ten times or more. V and J are TRBV12-3 or TRBV12-4 and TRBJ1-1; D remains ambiguous. V dropped 3 bases and J dropped 8 bases, with 16 bases sitting between them. The CDR3 totals 14 residues. CDR3 in DNA: TGTGCCAGCAGTTTCTCTCGGGTCGGATTGGAAGCTTTCTTT. It specifies CASSFSRVGLEAFF.

The chain joins TRBV4-2 to TRBJ2-7; the match to TRBD1 covers 7 bases. CDR1 is LGHNA, CDR2 YNFKEQ, per germline. The V gene end was trimmed by 4 bases and the J gene end by 2 bases; junction bases not matched to a gene: 8. CDR3 size: 15 residues. The CDR3 is CASSPDPGQTYEQYF. CDR3 bases: TGTGCCAGCAGCCCAGACCCGGGACAGACCTACGAGCAGTACTTC.

This clonotype was observed many times. The chain carries TRBV20-1 and TRBJ2-7, with D maybe TRBD1 (6 bases). Germline V gene data show CDR1 as DFQATT and CDR2 as SNEGSKA (reference sequence). Trimming removed 7 bases at V and 3 bases at J, with 19 bases between. The CDR3 runs 14 residues. The CDR3 is CSGTPGQWIYEQYF. Here the CDR3 DNA reads TGCAGTGGAACACCGGGACAATGGATCTACGAGCAGTACTTC.

This clonotype was observed many times. The chain recombines TRBV28 with TRBJ2-6; TRBD1 is a possible D gene (6 bases). V gave up 8 bases and J gave up 2 bases, with 13 bases separating them. The CDR3 extends over 15 amino acids. Per germline, CDR1 MDHEN and CDR2 SYDVKM. The CDR3 region is CASHRDMAGANVLTF. The CDR3 DNA sequence: TGTGCCAGCCACCGGGACATGGCTGGGGCCAACGTCCTGACTTTC.

This clonotype was found many times. V gene TRBV4-3 combines with J gene TRBJ1-4, with a possible D match to TRBD1 (5 bases). The CDR3 covers 15 residues. Germline V gene lookup returns CDR1 LGHNA and CDR2 YSLEER. V lost 3 bases to trimming and J lost 5 bases, with 13 bases between them. The CDR3 protein is CASSQGHRLNEKLFF. CDR3 DNA: TGCGCCAGCAGCCAGGGTCACAGGCTGAATGAAAAACTGTTTTTT.

V gene TRBV20-1 combines with J gene TRBJ1-5; D ambiguous. This CDR3 region has 13 residues. Deletions cut 3 bases from V and 1 base from J, with 7 bases between. Germline CDR1 DFQATT, CDR2 SNEGSKA (reference sequence). This CDR3 is CSASLTSNQPQHF. The CDR3 bases are TGCAGTGCTAGCCTAACGAGCAATCAGCCCCAGCATTTT.

This clonotype was seen at least ten times. The J gene is TRBJ2-1, the V gene TRBV20-1, with 9 bases identical to TRBD2. CDR1 is DFQATT and CDR2 is SNEGSKA in the germline V gene (reference sequence). V was pared by 3 bases and J by 0 bases, with 6 bases of the junction left unmatched. This CDR3 contains 16 residues. Here the CDR3 DNA reads TGCAGTGCTAGGGGACTAGCCGCTAGCTCCTACAATGAGCAGTTCTTC. This codes for CSARGLAASSYNEQFF.